These T cell receptor beta chains were read from a single sample in a study of T cells in localized non-small cell lung cancer. Clones were sequenced by immunoSEQ multiplex PCR, and TCRdb holds only the in-frame ones, with some missing. The sample has roughly 26,000 clones; around 93% are singletons. Sequencing was performed on peripheral blood, taken before any cancer treatment. The receptor source for this set is a female donor over 55 with stage II squamous cell lung carcinoma. Both conserved end residues are part of each CDR3. The D gene is left open where the match is weak. Not all rows give a size; the values are once, few, many and, for expanded clones, a class.

-,TRBJ2-5,-,TRBV18,CASSPVPQETQYF,TGTGCCAGCTCACCAGTTCCCCAAGAGACCCAGTACTTC
-,TRBJ1-1,-,TRBV18,CASSLLGGMNTEAFF,TGTGCCAGCTCACTCTTAGGGGGGATGAACACTGAAGCTTTCTTT
TRBD1,TRBJ1-2,-,TRBV25-1,CASSEWGTVSGYTF,TGTGCCAGCAGTGAATGGGGGACAGTAAGCGGCTACACCTTC
-,TRBJ2-3,-,TRBV7-3,CASSSGLFTDTQYF,TGTGCCAGCAGCTCCGGACTGTTCACAGATACGCAGTATTTT
TRBD2,TRBJ2-3,-,TRBV19,CASTPGLAGGGDTDTQYF,TGTGCCAGTACTCCGGGACTAGCGGGAGGGGGGGACACAGATACGCAGTATTTT
TRBD2,TRBJ2-3,-,TRBV5-1,CASYPRAGVRRDTQYF,TGCGCCAGCTACCCTAGGGCGGGGGTCAGAAGGGATACGCAGTATTTT
TRBD2,TRBJ2-7,-,TRBV7-2,CASSLAGGYEQYF,TGTGCCAGCAGCTTAGCGGGAGGGTACGAGCAGTACTTC
-,TRBJ2-2,-,TRBV7-8,CASSFLGGGTNTGELFF,TGTGCCAGCAGCTTTCTAGGGGGAGGAACGAACACCGGGGAGCTGTTTTTT
TRBD2,TRBJ2-7,-,TRBV18,CASSPASGRFSYEQYF,TGTGCCAGCTCACCCGCCAGCGGGAGGTTCTCCTACGAGCAGTACTTC
TRBD2,TRBJ2-7,-,TRBV14,CASSQDSSPGLAGGPYEQYF,TGTGCCAGCAGCCAAGATAGTTCCCCGGGACTAGCGGGAGGGCCGTACGAGCAGTACTTC
-,TRBJ2-7,-,TRBV5-5,CASSSIGASDEQYF,TGTGCCAGCAGCTCGATCGGGGCCTCCGACGAGCAGTACTTC
TRBD2,TRBJ2-7,once,TRBV10-1,CANPRTSGSSYEQYF,TGCGCCAACCCCCGAACTAGCGGATCATCCTACGAGCAGTACTTC
TRBD2,TRBJ2-1,-,TRBV5-1,CASSLDAGTSGRSSYNEQFF,TGCGCCAGCAGCTTGGATGCGGGGACTAGCGGGAGAAGCTCCTACAATGAGCAGTTCTTC
TRBD2,TRBJ2-3,-,TRBV19,CASSLGLAGGRGDTQYF,TGTGCCAGTAGTCTCGGACTAGCGGGGGGGCGAGGAGATACGCAGTATTTT
-,TRBJ1-4,-,TRBV7-9,CASSHPWEAVEKLFF,TGTGCCAGCAGCCACCCCTGGGAGGCGGTTGAAAAACTGTTTTTT
TRBD2,TRBJ2-5,-,TRBV7-9,CASSAQAGGWETQYF,TGTGCCAGCAGCGCCCAAGCGGGGGGGTGGGAGACCCAGTACTTC
-,TRBJ1-2,-,TRBV7-2,CASRPGTFPNYGYTF,TGTGCCAGCAGACCCGGGACTTTCCCTAACTATGGCTACACCTTC
TRBD1,TRBJ2-7,-,TRBV4-2,CASSHDFGTGSYEQYF,TGTGCCAGCAGCCACGATTTCGGGACAGGAAGCTACGAGCAGTACTTC
-,TRBJ2-1,-,TRBV2,CASTFVASQFF,TGTGCCAGCACCTTCGTAGCTTCCCAGTTCTTC
TRBD2,TRBJ2-7,-,TRBV19,CASSIVGGSLSYEQYF,TGTGCCAGTAGTATAGTTGGCGGGAGTCTCTCCTACGAGCAGTACTTC
TRBD2,TRBJ2-1,-,TRBV7-9,CASSLAGGDEQFF,TGTGCCAGCAGCTTAGCCGGGGGGGATGAGCAGTTCTTC
TRBD2,TRBJ2-1,few,TRBV7-9,CASSSRLATYNEQFF,TGTGCCAGCAGCTCGAGACTAGCCACCTACAATGAGCAGTTCTTC
-,TRBJ1-6,-,TRBV6-5,CASSYGDKVYSPLHF,TGTGCCAGCAGTTACGGGGACAAGGTTTATTCACCCCTCCACTTT
-,TRBJ2-4,-,TRBV30,CAWSVGINIQYF,TGTGCCTGGAGTGTGGGTATAAACATTCAGTACTTC
-,TRBJ2-1,-,TRBV6-1,CASSPLSSGEQFF,TGTGCCAGCAGTCCCCTTTCCAGCGGTGAGCAGTTCTTC
-,TRBJ2-6,-,TRBV7-9,CASSLSSGANVLTF,TGTGCCAGCAGCTTGAGCTCTGGGGCCAACGTCCTGACTTTC
-,TRBJ2-7,-,TRBV5-4,CALARMESGAEQYF,TGTGCCCTTGCGAGGATGGAGTCCGGCGCCGAGCAGTACTTC
TRBD1,TRBJ1-5,-,TRBV15,CATSDRDRHSNQPQHF,TGTGCCACCAGCGACCGGGACAGACATAGCAATCAGCCCCAGCATTTT
TRBD2,TRBJ2-3,-,TRBV4-3,CASSQEGTSGGAATDTQYF,TGCGCCAGCAGCCAAGAGGGGACTAGCGGGGGAGCCGCCACAGATACGCAGTATTTT
-,TRBJ1-4,-,TRBV18,CASSPRTQGLNEKLFF,TGTGCCAGCTCACCAAGGACTCAGGGCCTAAATGAAAAACTGTTTTTT
-,TRBJ2-7,-,TRBV5-6,CASSPERGARQYF,TGTGCCAGCAGCCCGGAGAGGGGGGCCAGGCAGTACTTC
-,TRBJ2-3,-,TRBV5-1,CASSGGGVAPSTDTQYF,TGCGCCAGCAGCGGGGGTGGGGTAGCCCCGTCCACAGATACGCAGTATTTT
TRBD2,TRBJ2-2,-,TRBV11-2,CASSLSGRRGTGELFF,TGTGCCAGCAGCCTTAGCGGGAGGAGGGGCACCGGGGAGCTGTTTTTT
TRBD2,TRBJ2-3,once,TRBV9,CASSVEASGGARVRQYF,TGTGCCAGCAGCGTAGAGGCTAGCGGGGGGGCCCGTGTCCGGCAGTATTTT
-,TRBJ2-7,-,TRBV5-6,CASSLWTGDEQYF,TGTGCCAGCAGCCTTTGGACCGGGGACGAGCAGTACTTC
TRBD2,TRBJ2-1,-,TRBV30,CAWSTGTSGGDEQFF,TGTGCCTGGAGTACCGGGACTAGCGGGGGGGACGAGCAGTTCTTC